These 25 T cell receptor beta chains originate from one sample sequenced in a study of technical replicates of blood from a few donors. Only in-frame clones appear in the TCRdb table, and some are missing; sequencing was by immunoSEQ multiplex PCR. Here the sample spans about 69,000 clones, about 87% being singletons. The specimen was PBMCs. Receptors were obtained from a human donor in good health. Some clones in this sample may be carry-over from other donors' samples.

This clone was detected only once. J is TRBJ2-7 and V is TRBV4-2, with TRBD2 matching over 8 bases. V shed 6 bases, J shed 3 bases, and the junction held 7 bases outside the gene matches. Germline V gives CDR1 LGHNA, CDR2 YNFKEQ. The CDR3 totals 14 residues. The CDR3, as DNA: TGTGCCAGCAGTCCGGGGGGGCAACACTACGAGCAGTACTTC. Amino acids: CASSPGGQHYEQYF.

V gene TRBV5-1 combines with J gene TRBJ2-2; 10 bases are shared with TRBD2. Germline V lookup: CDR1 SGHRS, CDR2 YFSETQ. The CDR3 is made up of 17 amino acids. The ends lost 0 bases at V and 0 bases at J; junction bases unmatched: 2. Written as DNA, the CDR3 is TGCGCCAGCAGCTTGGCCCTAGCGGGGGCGAACACCGGGGAGCTGTTTTTT. It translates to CASSLALAGANTGELFF.

This chain uses TRBV4-2 with TRBJ1-4; a weak D match, TRBD1 (6 bases). Germline CDR1 LGHNA, CDR2 YNFKEQ. V was clipped by 0 bases and J by 5 bases, with 16 bases between them. CDR3 length equals 17 residues. The CDR3 protein is CASSQDRQGPLNEKLFF. CDR3 in DNA: TGTGCCAGCAGCCAAGATCGCCAGGGGCCATTAAATGAAAAACTGTTTTTT.

The chain carries TRBV7-6 and TRBJ2-7; TRBD1 matches at 10 bases. Per the germline V gene, CDR1 is SGHVS and CDR2 is FNYEAQ. V lost 1 base and J lost 3; bases outside the gene matches: 3. The CDR3 has 15 amino acids. CDR3 sequence reads: CASSLGRDRGYEQYF. CDR3 coding DNA: TGTGCCAGCAGCTTAGGCAGGGACAGGGGCTACGAGCAGTACTTC.

The chain links TRBV30 to TRBJ2-3, with 8 bases matching TRBD2. V lost 0 bases to trimming and J lost 4 bases; unmatched junction nucleotides: 3. CDR3 size: 14 residues. Germline-derived CDR1 and CDR2 are GTSNPN and SVGIG (reference sequence). CDR3 sequence: CAWSVGLASDTQYF. The CDR3, as DNA: TGTGCCTGGAGTGTCGGACTAGCATCAGATACGCAGTATTTT.

The chain employs TRBV5-1 and TRBJ1-1; D possibly corresponds to TRBD1 (5 bases). V lost 4 bases to trimming and J lost 0 bases, with 13 bases between them. The CDR3 is 15 residues long. Germline V gene lookup returns CDR1 SGHRS and CDR2 YFSETQ. This CDR3 reads CASSPQGFVNTEAFF. The CDR3 nucleotides are TGCGCCAGCAGCCCGCAGGGTTTTGTGAACACTGAAGCTTTCTTT.

This clone was detected once. The genes are TRBV5-8 and TRBJ2-2; 9 nucleotides match TRBD2. V was pared by 1 base and J by 1 base, with 5 bases of the junction left unmatched. Germline lookup yields CDR1 SGHTS and CDR2 YDEGEE. The CDR3 consists of 17 residues. The CDR3 loop reads CASSLTSGLGNTGELFF. The CDR3 nucleotides are TGTGCCAGCAGCTTGACTAGCGGGCTCGGGAACACCGGGGAGCTGTTTTTT.

The chain links TRBV2 to TRBJ2-7; TRBD1 is a possible D gene (6 bases). Per germline, CDR1 SNHLY and CDR2 FYNNEI. The CDR3 is 14 amino acids. V was pared by 2 bases and J by 4 bases, with 12 bases between. DNA of the CDR3: TGTGCCAGCAGTGAAAACGGACAGCTATACGAGCAGTACTTC. Translating gives CASSENGQLYEQYF.

The chain combines TRBV7-2 with TRBJ2-3; 14 bases agree with TRBD2. V shed 4 bases and J 3 bases; nucleotides not matched to a gene: 6. This CDR3 comprises 17 residues. Germline-derived CDR1 and CDR2 are SGHTA and FQGNSA. CDR3 DNA sequence: TGTGCCAGCAGCTCAGGGACTAGCGGGGGAGGAACAGATACGCAGTATTTT. Encoded protein: CASSSGTSGGGTDTQYF.

The chain uses TRBV27 and TRBJ2-2, with no clear D. The germline gives CDR1 MNHEY, CDR2 SMNVEV (reference sequence). Trimming took off 0 bases at V and 3 bases at J, with 5 bases between the two ends. This CDR3 spans 14 amino acids. The CDR3 region has the DNA TGTGCCAGCAGTTTATCGAGGCACACCGGGGAGCTGTTTTTT. Protein: CASSLSRHTGELFF.

The chain joins TRBV2 to TRBJ2-2, with TRBD1 matching over 9 bases. Germline CDR1 is SNHLY and CDR2 is FYNNEI. CDR3 size: 14 residues. J lost 6 bases, V lost 8 bases, and 7 bases had no gene match. The CDR3: CASLRGQGAGELFF. The DNA of the CDR3 is TGTGCCAGCCTCCGGGGACAGGGCGCCGGGGAGCTGTTTTTT.

The chain employs TRBV14 and TRBJ2-3, with 7 bases fitting TRBD2. This CDR3 spans 16 amino acids. Trimming at V came to 4 bases and at J to 1 base, leaving 8 bases not matched to a gene. The germline gives CDR1 SGHDN, CDR2 FVKESK. The chain's CDR3 is CASSRKRGTGTDTQYF. DNA for the CDR3: TGTGCCAGCAGCCGAAAGCGGGGAACTGGCACAGATACGCAGTATTTT.

This chain links TRBV19 with TRBJ2-2; 13 nucleotides agree with TRBD2. J lost 8 bases, V lost 5 bases, and 5 bases had no gene match. CDR1 and CDR2 (germline): LNHDA, SQIVND (reference sequence). The CDR3 consists of 15 residues. The CDR3 DNA follows: TGTGCCAGTAGTCGAGGACTAGCGGGAGTAGGGGAGCTGTTTTTT. Translating gives CASSRGLAGVGELFF.

This clone was detected only once. V and J are TRBV7-9 and TRBJ2-3; D possibly corresponds to TRBD1 (5 bases). With 6 bases removed from V and 4 bases from J, the gap between germline ends came to 11 bases. The CDR3 runs 13 residues. Germline assignment: CDR1 SEHNR and CDR2 FQNEAQ (reference sequence). The CDR3 region has the DNA TGTGCCAGCAGTCAAAGGGGCCCAGATACGCAGTATTTT. Its protein product is CASSQRGPDTQYF.

This clone was seen ten or more times. The CDR3 coding sequence is TGTGCTAGTGGTCAGACCGGAGTGCGCAATCAGCCCCAGCATTTT. Translating it yields CASGQTGVRNQPQHF. The chain combines TRBV12-5 with TRBJ1-5; D remains unclear. The germline CDR1 and CDR2 sequences are LGHNT and FRNRAP. The V and J ends lost 5 bases and 2 bases respectively, with 13 bases between them. This CDR3 has 15 residues.

This chain joins TRBV7-3 and TRBJ2-2, with TRBD1 matching 11 bases. Looked up from germline, CDR1 is SGHTA and CDR2 is FQGTGA. V lost 6 bases, J lost 7 bases, and 10 bases stayed unmatched. The CDR3 loop spans 16 amino acids. In DNA form, the CDR3 reads TGTGCCAGCAGTCCGACCGGACAGGGGGCGGGCGGGGAGCTGTTTTTT. Its protein is CASSPTGQGAGGELFF.

The V gene is TRBV6-1, the J gene TRBJ2-7; 8 bases agree with TRBD1. The CDR3 covers 13 residues. Germline loops: CDR1 MNHNS, CDR2 SASEGT. The trim removed 6 bases at V and 5 bases at J, leaving 6 bases unmatched. The CDR3 sequence is CASSSKDRDEQYF. The CDR3 DNA is TGTGCCAGCAGCTCCAAGGACAGGGACGAGCAGTACTTC.

The V call is TRBV7-2, the J call TRBJ2-7; tentatively, D is TRBD1 (5 bases). Germline V lookup: CDR1 SGHTA, CDR2 FQGNSA. The CDR3 totals 15 residues. V was clipped by 3 bases and J by 0 bases, with 12 bases between them. DNA of the CDR3: TGTGCCAGCAGCTTCCTGGGGCAGGGCTCCTACGAGCAGTACTTC. Amino acid sequence: CASSFLGQGSYEQYF.

This clone showed up just once. The genes are TRBV5-4 and TRBJ2-1; TRBD2 matches 11 bases. The CDR3 contains 16 residues. Per germline, CDR1 SGHNT and CDR2 YYREEE (reference sequence). J was trimmed by 2 bases and V by 2 bases; bases with no gene match: 3. The CDR3 loop is CASSFSGGGAYNEQFF. Written as DNA, the CDR3 is TGTGCCAGCAGCTTTAGCGGGGGGGGCGCCTACAATGAGCAGTTCTTC.

The genes are TRBV7-2 and TRBJ2-1; TRBD1 aligns across 7 bases. This CDR3 contains 15 residues. V was clipped by 5 bases and J by 9 bases; unmatched bases: 13. Germline V gene lookup returns CDR1 SGHTA and CDR2 FQGNSA. CDR3 bases: TGTGCCAGCAGCCCCCGTGAAGGGGGCTTGACTGAGCAGTTCTTC. As protein: CASSPREGGLTEQFF.

V and J are TRBV12-5 and TRBJ1-3; weak D call: TRBD1 (6 bases). The CDR3 covers 15 residues. V lost 6 bases and J 2 bases, leaving 14 bases between the germline ends. Germline loops: CDR1 LGHNT, CDR2 FRNRAP. In DNA, the CDR3 is TGTGCTAGTGGCCTGGACAGAAGGGCTGGAAACACCATATATTTT. Encoded protein: CASGLDRRAGNTIYF.

The chain has TRBV19 and TRBJ2-1, with unresolved D. The germline V and J ends were trimmed by 1 base and 9 bases, with 7 bases remaining between them. The germline V gene encodes CDR1 LNHDA and CDR2 SQIVND (reference sequence). CDR3 length: 12 residues. CDR3 sequence (DNA): TGTGCCAGTAGTATAGCTGGGCCTGAGCAGTTCTTC. It specifies CASSIAGPEQFF.

The V gene is TRBV19, the J gene TRBJ1-2, with 7 bases matching TRBD1. Germline assignment: CDR1 LNHDA and CDR2 SQIVND (reference sequence). The length of the CDR3 is 15 residues. The ends lost 4 bases at V and 1 base at J; junction bases unmatched: 6. The chain's CDR3 is CASSTLDRFNYGYTF. For the CDR3, the DNA is TGTGCCAGTAGTACCCTGGACAGGTTTAACTATGGCTACACCTTC. The whole variable domain, remainder taken from reference TRBV19 and TRBJ1-2, is DGGITQSPKYLFRKEGQNVTLSCEQNLNHDAMYWYRQDPGQGLRLIYYSQIVNDFQKGDIAEGYSVSREKKESFPLTVTSAQKNPTAFYLCASSTLDRFNYGYTFGSGTRLTVV.

The rearrangement joins TRBV4-3 to TRBJ1-2, with D possibly matching TRBD1 (6 bases). The CDR3 consists of 13 residues. V dropped 2 bases and J dropped 2 bases, with 6 bases sitting between them. CDR1 is LGHNA, CDR2 YSLEER, per germline. CDR3 in amino acids: CASSQTGNYGYTF. CDR3 coding DNA: TGCGCCAGCAGCCAAACAGGGAACTATGGCTACACCTTC.

V and J are TRBV2 and TRBJ1-1; TRBD1 is a possible D gene (6 bases). From germline, CDR1 is SNHLY and CDR2 FYNNEI. V was pared by 10 bases and J by 2 bases, with 17 bases between. CDR3 length: 14 amino acids. The CDR3 sequence: CATATPGANTEAFF. In DNA form, the CDR3 reads TGTGCCACCGCCACCCCAGGGGCCAACACTGAAGCTTTCTTT.